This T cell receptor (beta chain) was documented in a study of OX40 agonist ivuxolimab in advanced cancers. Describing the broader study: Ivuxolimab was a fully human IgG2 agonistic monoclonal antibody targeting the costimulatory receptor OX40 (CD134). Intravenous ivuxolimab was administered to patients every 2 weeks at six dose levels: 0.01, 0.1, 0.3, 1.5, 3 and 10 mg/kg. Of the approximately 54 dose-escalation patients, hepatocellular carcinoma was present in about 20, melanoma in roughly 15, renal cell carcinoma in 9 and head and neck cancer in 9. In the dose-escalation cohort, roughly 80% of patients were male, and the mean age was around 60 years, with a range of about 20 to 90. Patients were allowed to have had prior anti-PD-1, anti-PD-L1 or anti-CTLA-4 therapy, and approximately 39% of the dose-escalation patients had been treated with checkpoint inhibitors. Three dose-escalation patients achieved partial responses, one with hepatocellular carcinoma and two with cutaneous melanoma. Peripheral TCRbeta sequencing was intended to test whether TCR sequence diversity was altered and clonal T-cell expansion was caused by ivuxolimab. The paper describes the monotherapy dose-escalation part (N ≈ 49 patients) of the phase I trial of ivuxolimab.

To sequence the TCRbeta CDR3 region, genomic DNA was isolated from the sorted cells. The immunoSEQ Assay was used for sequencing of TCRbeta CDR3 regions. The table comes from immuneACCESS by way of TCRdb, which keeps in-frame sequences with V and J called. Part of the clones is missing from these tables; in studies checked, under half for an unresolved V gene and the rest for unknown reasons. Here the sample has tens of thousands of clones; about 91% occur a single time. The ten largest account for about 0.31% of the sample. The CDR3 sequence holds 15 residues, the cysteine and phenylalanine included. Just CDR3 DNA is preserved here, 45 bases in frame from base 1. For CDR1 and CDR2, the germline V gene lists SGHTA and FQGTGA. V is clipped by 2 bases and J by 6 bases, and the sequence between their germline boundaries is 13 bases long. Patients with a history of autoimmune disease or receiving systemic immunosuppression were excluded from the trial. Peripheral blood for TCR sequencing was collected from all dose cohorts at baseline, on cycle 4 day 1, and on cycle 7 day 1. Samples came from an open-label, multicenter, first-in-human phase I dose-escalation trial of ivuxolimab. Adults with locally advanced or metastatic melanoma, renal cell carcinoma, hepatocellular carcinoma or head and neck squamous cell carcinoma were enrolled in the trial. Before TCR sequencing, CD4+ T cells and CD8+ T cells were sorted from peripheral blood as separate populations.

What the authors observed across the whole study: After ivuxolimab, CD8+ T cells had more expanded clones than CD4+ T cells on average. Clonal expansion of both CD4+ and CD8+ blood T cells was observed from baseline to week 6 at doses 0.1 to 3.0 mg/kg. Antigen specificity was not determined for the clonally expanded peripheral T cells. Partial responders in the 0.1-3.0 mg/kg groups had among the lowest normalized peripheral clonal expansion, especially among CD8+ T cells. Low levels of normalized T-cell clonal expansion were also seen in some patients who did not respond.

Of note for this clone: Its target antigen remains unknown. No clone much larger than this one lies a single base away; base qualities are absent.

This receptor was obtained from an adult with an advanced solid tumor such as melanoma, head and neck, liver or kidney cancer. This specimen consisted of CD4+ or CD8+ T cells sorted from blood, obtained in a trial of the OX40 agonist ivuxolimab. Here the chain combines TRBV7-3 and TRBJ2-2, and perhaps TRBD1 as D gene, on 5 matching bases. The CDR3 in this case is CASSLVGRVAGELFF. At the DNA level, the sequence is TGTGCCAGCAGCTTAGTGGGGCGAGTTGCCGGGGAGCTGTTTTTT.